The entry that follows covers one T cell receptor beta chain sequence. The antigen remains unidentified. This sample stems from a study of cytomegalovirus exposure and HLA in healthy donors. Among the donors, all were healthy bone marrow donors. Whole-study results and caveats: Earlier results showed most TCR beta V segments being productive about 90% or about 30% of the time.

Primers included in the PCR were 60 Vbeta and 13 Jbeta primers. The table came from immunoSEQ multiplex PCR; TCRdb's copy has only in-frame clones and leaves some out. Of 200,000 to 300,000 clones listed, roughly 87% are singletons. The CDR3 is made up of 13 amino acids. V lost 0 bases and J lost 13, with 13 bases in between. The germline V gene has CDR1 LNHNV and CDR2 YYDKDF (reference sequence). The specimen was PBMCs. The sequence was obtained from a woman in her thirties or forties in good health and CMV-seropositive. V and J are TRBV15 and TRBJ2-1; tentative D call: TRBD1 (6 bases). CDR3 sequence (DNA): TGTGCCACCAGCAGAGAGACGAGGGGGAGACAGTTCTTC. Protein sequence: CATSRETRGRQFF.